The subject of this entry is one TCR beta chain. These data are taken from a study of blood T cell repertoires in COVID-19. As for the study in general: Acute-phase and convalescent COVID-19 samples originated in the United States, Italy and Spain. PBMCs, B-cell-depleted T cells, or T cells provided the cDNA or gDNA that made up the material.

Authors' analysis steps: Using reference gene primer amplification, nucleated cell counts were estimated. The method was immunoSEQ multiplex PCR; TCRdb's version includes in-frame clones alone and lacks a portion of them. D and trimming were read from the DNA, whereas the V and J calls and clone size are those reported in that table. There are about 120,000 clones in the sample; 82% occur only once, and approximately 4.5% lies in the top ten. The sequenced material came from peripheral blood. This sequence was found in a woman between 70 and 85 years old with acute or convalescent COVID-19.

The CDR3 is CASSSTSGYTDTQYF. The CDR3 bases are TGTGCCAGCAGCTCGACTAGCGGGTACACAGATACGCAGTATTTT. V gene TRBV7-3 combines with J gene TRBJ2-3; TRBD2 matches at 10 bases. The CDR3 covers 15 residues. Trimming removed 4 bases from V and 2 bases from J; junction bases left unmatched: 3. From germline, CDR1 is SGHTA and CDR2 FQGTGA.